A selection of T cell receptor beta chains follows, all from one sample in a study of blood T cell repertoires in COVID-19. Method: immunoSEQ multiplex PCR; TCRdb's copy keeps in-frame clones and lacks some. The sample holds about 260,000 clones, less than 95% seen once. Sequencing was carried out using PBMCs or T cells enriched from blood (not recorded which). The receptors come from a man in his forties or fifties who had been exposed to COVID-19. Both conserved end residues are part of each CDR3. Fields, in order: CDR3 DNA, CDR3 protein, V gene, CDR3 length, clone size, J gene, D gene. The D gene is left open where the match is weak. Only some rows state a clone size, as once, few, many or a class for expanded clones.

CDR3nt: TGTGCCAGCAGTTACATCAGTGTCCAAGAGACCCAGTACTTC
CDR3aa: CASSYISVQETQYF
v_gene: TRBV6-2/TRBV6-3
len: 14
abundance: NA
j_gene: TRBJ2-5
d_gene: NA

CDR3nt: TGCAGCGTTTCTAGCGGGAGCTTTCTGCATGAGCAGTTCTTC
CDR3aa: CSVSSGSFLHEQFF
v_gene: TRBV29-1
len: 14
abundance: NA
j_gene: TRBJ2-1
d_gene: TRBD2

CDR3nt: TGTGCCAGCGCTCAAGGGGTCTTTGGAAACACCATATATTTT
CDR3aa: CASAQGVFGNTIYF
v_gene: TRBV19
len: 14
abundance: NA
j_gene: TRBJ1-3
d_gene: NA

CDR3nt: TGCGCCAGCAGCCAAGATTTATGGAACACCGGGGAGCTGTTTTTT
CDR3aa: CASSQDLWNTGELFF
v_gene: TRBV4-3
len: 15
abundance: NA
j_gene: TRBJ2-2
d_gene: NA

CDR3nt: TGTGCCAGCAGTTACTCGAGCAACGAGCAGTACTTC
CDR3aa: CASSYSSNEQYF
v_gene: TRBV6-6
len: 12
abundance: few
j_gene: TRBJ2-7
d_gene: NA

CDR3nt: TGTGCCTGGAGTGTTGGCCTTTCCTACGAGCAGTACTTC
CDR3aa: CAWSVGLSYEQYF
v_gene: TRBV30
len: 13
abundance: NA
j_gene: TRBJ2-7
d_gene: NA

CDR3nt: TGCGCCAGCAGTCATGACAGGGGAGATGGCTACACCTTC
CDR3aa: CASSHDRGDGYTF
v_gene: TRBV10-1
len: 13
abundance: NA
j_gene: TRBJ1-2
d_gene: TRBD1

CDR3nt: TGTGCCTGGAGTCACGGTGAGGGCAATCAGCCCCAGCATTTT
CDR3aa: CAWSHGEGNQPQHF
v_gene: TRBV30
len: 14
abundance: NA
j_gene: TRBJ1-5
d_gene: NA

CDR3nt: TGTGCCAGCAGCTTGTATGGGGGGGCCCGGGTGGGCTACACCTTC
CDR3aa: CASSLYGGARVGYTF
v_gene: TRBV5-4
len: 15
abundance: NA
j_gene: TRBJ1-2
d_gene: NA

CDR3nt: TGTGCCTGGAGTGTTTCCGAGACCTACGAGCAGTACTTC
CDR3aa: CAWSVSETYEQYF
v_gene: TRBV30
len: 13
abundance: NA
j_gene: TRBJ2-7
d_gene: NA

CDR3nt: TGCGCCAGCAGCCAAGAGTTCCCTAATGGAGGCGGGGAGCTGTTTTTT
CDR3aa: CASSQEFPNGGGELFF
v_gene: TRBV4-1
len: 16
abundance: NA
j_gene: TRBJ2-2
d_gene: NA

CDR3nt: TGTGCCAGTAGTATCCCGGGGATGATGGCCCAGCATTTT
CDR3aa: CASSIPGMMAQHF
v_gene: TRBV19
len: 13
abundance: NA
j_gene: TRBJ1-5
d_gene: NA

CDR3nt: TGTGCCAGCAGTGAAGCTGGCGGGAGGGCCAATGAGCAGTTCTTC
CDR3aa: CASSEAGGRANEQFF
v_gene: TRBV6-1
len: 15
abundance: NA
j_gene: TRBJ2-1
d_gene: TRBD2

CDR3nt: TGTGCCAGCAGTTTATCAGGGGCTAATGAAAAACTGTTTTTT
CDR3aa: CASSLSGANEKLFF
v_gene: TRBV27
len: 14
abundance: once
j_gene: TRBJ1-4
d_gene: NA

CDR3nt: TGTGCCAGCAGTACCCTCTCTAGGGAGCGGAGAGAGACCCAGTACTTC
CDR3aa: CASSTLSRERRETQYF
v_gene: TRBV27
len: 16
abundance: NA
j_gene: TRBJ2-5
d_gene: NA

CDR3nt: TGTGCCAGCAGCGCGCGGGGGGATGACACAGATACGCAGTATTTT
CDR3aa: CASSARGDDTDTQYF
v_gene: TRBV9
len: 15
abundance: NA
j_gene: TRBJ2-3
d_gene: TRBD2

CDR3nt: TGTGCCAGCAGCCACCACCCCCCCGGAGCTTTCTTT
CDR3aa: CASSHHPPGAFF
v_gene: TRBV27
len: 12
abundance: NA
j_gene: TRBJ1-1
d_gene: NA

CDR3nt: TGCGCCAGCAGACAGGTTGTGGACACCGGGGAGCTGTTTTTT
CDR3aa: CASRQVVDTGELFF
v_gene: TRBV5-1
len: 14
abundance: NA
j_gene: TRBJ2-2
d_gene: NA

CDR3nt: TGTGCCAGCAGTGAAGCCGTTCTCGGGGTCCTTAATCAGCCCCAGCATTTT
CDR3aa: CASSEAVLGVLNQPQHF
v_gene: TRBV6-1
len: 17
abundance: NA
j_gene: TRBJ1-5
d_gene: NA

CDR3nt: TGTGCCAGCAGCCACCCGACTAGCGGACCAGGCACAGATACGCAGTATTTT
CDR3aa: CASSHPTSGPGTDTQYF
v_gene: TRBV16
len: 17
abundance: NA
j_gene: TRBJ2-3
d_gene: TRBD2

CDR3nt: TGTGCCAGCAGTGAAAAGACTAGTTTCAACAATGAGCAGTTCTTC
CDR3aa: CASSEKTSFNNEQFF
v_gene: TRBV2
len: 15
abundance: NA
j_gene: TRBJ2-1
d_gene: NA

CDR3nt: TGCGCCAGCAGCTTCGGGAGGGGAATACAGATAGACTATGGCTACACCTTC
CDR3aa: CASSFGRGIQIDYGYTF
v_gene: TRBV5-1
len: 17
abundance: NA
j_gene: TRBJ1-2
d_gene: NA

CDR3nt: TGTGCCAGCAGTGAAGCGGAGAGGGCTGAAGCTTTCTTT
CDR3aa: CASSEAERAEAFF
v_gene: TRBV6-1
len: 13
abundance: NA
j_gene: TRBJ1-1
d_gene: NA

CDR3nt: TGTGCCAGCAGCTTAGTTAGCGGAGACGACCAAGAGACCCAGTACTTC
CDR3aa: CASSLVSGDDQETQYF
v_gene: TRBV7-6
len: 16
abundance: NA
j_gene: TRBJ2-5
d_gene: NA

CDR3nt: TGTGCCAGCAGTGTACAGGGTTGGAACGGAGCTTTCTTT
CDR3aa: CASSVQGWNGAFF
v_gene: TRBV2
len: 13
abundance: many
j_gene: TRBJ1-1
d_gene: NA

CDR3nt: TGTGCCAGCAGCCTCTTCGGGACAGGGGGTTGGGCGACCCAGTACTTC
CDR3aa: CASSLFGTGGWATQYF
v_gene: TRBV27
len: 16
abundance: NA
j_gene: TRBJ2-5
d_gene: TRBD1

CDR3nt: TGTGCCAGCAGTTCGGGACAGGGTAATTCACCCCTCCACTTT
CDR3aa: CASSSGQGNSPLHF
v_gene: TRBV28
len: 14
abundance: NA
j_gene: TRBJ1-6
d_gene: TRBD1

CDR3nt: TGCGCCAGCAGCCAAGATCCGGGACTAGCGGCGAATACGCAGTATTTT
CDR3aa: CASSQDPGLAANTQYF
v_gene: TRBV4-1
len: 16
abundance: NA
j_gene: TRBJ2-3
d_gene: TRBD2

CDR3nt: TGTGCCAGCAGCTTGTCAACGACAGTAAACATTCAGTACTTC
CDR3aa: CASSLSTTVNIQYF
v_gene: TRBV11-3
len: 14
abundance: once
j_gene: TRBJ2-4
d_gene: NA

CDR3nt: TGTGCCAGCAGTCGACGGGACAGGGGGACTGGAGGCTACACCTTC
CDR3aa: CASSRRDRGTGGYTF
v_gene: TRBV6-5
len: 15
abundance: NA
j_gene: TRBJ1-2
d_gene: TRBD1

CDR3nt: TGTGCCAGCAGACCCCCTAGGGGGGGCGGGGAGCTGTTTTTT
CDR3aa: CASRPPRGGGELFF
v_gene: TRBV6-5
len: 14
abundance: NA
j_gene: TRBJ2-2
d_gene: NA

CDR3nt: TGCGCCAGCAGCCATTACCCCACTAGGCGGGAGGGCTACGAGCAGTACTTC
CDR3aa: CASSHYPTRREGYEQYF
v_gene: TRBV4-3
len: 17
abundance: NA
j_gene: TRBJ2-7
d_gene: TRBD2

CDR3nt: TGTGCCAGCAGTTTTTGGACAGGGGGCTCTGGGGCCAACGTCCTGACTTTC
CDR3aa: CASSFWTGGSGANVLTF
v_gene: TRBV28
len: 17
abundance: NA
j_gene: TRBJ2-6
d_gene: TRBD1

CDR3nt: TGCAGTGCTAGTCGCCAGATTAGCAATCAGCCCCAGCATTTT
CDR3aa: CSASRQISNQPQHF
v_gene: TRBV20-1
len: 14
abundance: NA
j_gene: TRBJ1-5
d_gene: NA

CDR3nt: TGTGCCAGCAGCCCCACAGGGGGCACTGAAGCTTTCTTT
CDR3aa: CASSPTGGTEAFF
v_gene: TRBV7-3
len: 13
abundance: NA
j_gene: TRBJ1-1
d_gene: TRBD1

CDR3nt: TGTGCCAGCAGCAACCGACAGTCTCCGGGCTCTGGGGCCAACGTCCTGACTTTC
CDR3aa: CASSNRQSPGSGANVLTF
v_gene: TRBV13
len: 18
abundance: NA
j_gene: TRBJ2-6
d_gene: NA

CDR3nt: TGTGCCAGCAGTTTACTACGTGTCTCTGGGGCCAACGTCCTGACTTTC
CDR3aa: CASSLLRVSGANVLTF
v_gene: TRBV27
len: 16
abundance: NA
j_gene: TRBJ2-6
d_gene: NA

CDR3nt: TGTGCTAGTGGCACGGGACAGGTCCTCTACAATGAGCAGTTCTTC
CDR3aa: CASGTGQVLYNEQFF
v_gene: TRBV12-5
len: 15
abundance: NA
j_gene: TRBJ2-1
d_gene: TRBD1

CDR3nt: TGTGCCAGCAGCCTATGGGGGGGTGCTGGAAACACCATATATTTT
CDR3aa: CASSLWGGAGNTIYF
v_gene: TRBV7-2
len: 15
abundance: NA
j_gene: TRBJ1-3
d_gene: NA

CDR3nt: TGTGCCAGCTCACCCCGCGGTTTGAATGAGCAGTTCTTC
CDR3aa: CASSPRGLNEQFF
v_gene: TRBV18
len: 13
abundance: once
j_gene: TRBJ2-1
d_gene: NA

CDR3nt: TGTGCCAGCAGCCGGACAGGGGGCGTTCAGCCCCAGCATTTT
CDR3aa: CASSRTGGVQPQHF
v_gene: TRBV3-1/TRBV3-2
len: 14
abundance: NA
j_gene: TRBJ1-5
d_gene: TRBD1

CDR3nt: TGTGCCACCAGTGATAAGACAGGGACGGTCACAGATACGCAGTATTTT
CDR3aa: CATSDKTGTVTDTQYF
v_gene: TRBV24-1
len: 16
abundance: NA
j_gene: TRBJ2-3
d_gene: TRBD1

CDR3nt: TGTGCCAGCAGTTTACGTGTCGGGAACCCCTACAATGAGCAGTTCTTC
CDR3aa: CASSLRVGNPYNEQFF
v_gene: TRBV28
len: 16
abundance: NA
j_gene: TRBJ2-1
d_gene: NA

CDR3nt: TGTGCCAGCAGCCAGGGTCCTGGGAACACTGAAGCTTTCTTT
CDR3aa: CASSQGPGNTEAFF
v_gene: TRBV5-6
len: 14
abundance: NA
j_gene: TRBJ1-1
d_gene: NA

CDR3nt: TGTGCCAGCAGCCGCCGAATGGGGGGAATTTACAATGAGCAGTTCTTC
CDR3aa: CASSRRMGGIYNEQFF
v_gene: TRBV14
len: 16
abundance: NA
j_gene: TRBJ2-1
d_gene: NA

CDR3nt: TGTGCCAGCAGTTTCTTCGGGGGGCTTGACGAGCAGTACTTC
CDR3aa: CASSFFGGLDEQYF
v_gene: TRBV28
len: 14
abundance: NA
j_gene: TRBJ2-7
d_gene: NA

CDR3nt: TGCAGTTTGACTAGCAGCCACGAGCAGTACTTC
CDR3aa: CSLTSSHEQYF
v_gene: TRBV20-1
len: 11
abundance: NA
j_gene: TRBJ2-7
d_gene: TRBD2

CDR3nt: TGTGCCAGTATCGCAAGGCCGACTAGCGGACGGGGGAATGAGCAGTTCTTC
CDR3aa: CASIARPTSGRGNEQFF
v_gene: TRBV19
len: 17
abundance: once
j_gene: TRBJ2-1
d_gene: TRBD2

CDR3nt: TGCGCCAGCAGCTTTTCAGGGGGCACAGATACGCAGTATTTT
CDR3aa: CASSFSGGTDTQYF
v_gene: TRBV5-1
len: 14
abundance: NA
j_gene: TRBJ2-3
d_gene: NA

CDR3nt: TGTGCCAGCAGGCCAACCGGGACAGGGGTCGGCTACACCTTC
CDR3aa: CASRPTGTGVGYTF
v_gene: TRBV27
len: 14
abundance: NA
j_gene: TRBJ1-2
d_gene: TRBD1

CDR3nt: TGTGCCAGCAGCTCCGTCGGACAGGGGGCTAACTATGGCTACACCTTC
CDR3aa: CASSSVGQGANYGYTF
v_gene: TRBV7-9
len: 16
abundance: NA
j_gene: TRBJ1-2
d_gene: TRBD1

CDR3nt: TGCGCCAGCAGCTTGGCAGGGAGGCAGACTGAAGCTTTCTTT
CDR3aa: CASSLAGRQTEAFF
v_gene: TRBV5-1
len: 14
abundance: few
j_gene: TRBJ1-1
d_gene: NA

CDR3nt: TGTGCCAGCAGTTACTCGATATCCAGGGGAAGTGGCTACACCTTC
CDR3aa: CASSYSISRGSGYTF
v_gene: TRBV6-5
len: 15
abundance: NA
j_gene: TRBJ1-2
d_gene: NA

CDR3nt: TGTGCCAGCAGCGCACAATCTCAAAACACTGAAGCTTTCTTT
CDR3aa: CASSAQSQNTEAFF
v_gene: TRBV5-4
len: 14
abundance: few
j_gene: TRBJ1-1
d_gene: NA

CDR3nt: TGTGCCACCAGTGTCACCCGAACAGGGTCGGGGTACAATGAGCAGTTCTTC
CDR3aa: CATSVTRTGSGYNEQFF
v_gene: TRBV24-1
len: 17
abundance: NA
j_gene: TRBJ2-1
d_gene: NA

CDR3nt: TGTGCCAGTAGTATTGGGAGCGGGGGCGGTGGGGAGCTGTTTTTT
CDR3aa: CASSIGSGGGGELFF
v_gene: TRBV19
len: 15
abundance: NA
j_gene: TRBJ2-2
d_gene: TRBD2

CDR3nt: TGTGCTAGCAGCTTAGTGGAGACAGGGGGCTCCTATAATTCACCCCTCCACTTT
CDR3aa: CASSLVETGGSYNSPLHF
v_gene: TRBV7-7
len: 18
abundance: NA
j_gene: TRBJ1-6
d_gene: TRBD1

CDR3nt: TGTGCCAGCAGTTTAACCGGGACAGGGGATCAGCCCCAGCATTTT
CDR3aa: CASSLTGTGDQPQHF
v_gene: TRBV27
len: 15
abundance: NA
j_gene: TRBJ1-5
d_gene: TRBD1

CDR3nt: TGTGCCACACGGGGAGACAGGGTTTACGAGCAGTACTTC
CDR3aa: CATRGDRVYEQYF
v_gene: TRBV10-3
len: 13
abundance: NA
j_gene: TRBJ2-7
d_gene: TRBD1